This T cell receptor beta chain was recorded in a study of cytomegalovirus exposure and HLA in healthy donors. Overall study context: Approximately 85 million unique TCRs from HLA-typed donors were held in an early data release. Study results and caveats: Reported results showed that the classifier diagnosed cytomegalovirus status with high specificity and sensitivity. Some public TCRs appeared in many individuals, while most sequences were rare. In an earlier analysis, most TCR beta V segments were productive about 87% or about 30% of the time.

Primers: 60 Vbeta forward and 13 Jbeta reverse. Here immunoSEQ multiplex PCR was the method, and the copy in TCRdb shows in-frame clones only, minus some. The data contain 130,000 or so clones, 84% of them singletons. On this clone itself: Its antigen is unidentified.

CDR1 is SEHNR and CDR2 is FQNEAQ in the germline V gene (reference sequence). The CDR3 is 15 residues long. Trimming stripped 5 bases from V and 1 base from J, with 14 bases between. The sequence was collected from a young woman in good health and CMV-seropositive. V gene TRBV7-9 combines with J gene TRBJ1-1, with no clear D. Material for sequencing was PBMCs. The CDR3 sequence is CASSRRGLGNTEAFF. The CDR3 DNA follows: TGTGCCAGCAGCCGAAGAGGGTTGGGGAACACTGAAGCTTTCTTT.